Described below is a single T cell receptor (beta chain) sequence and its context. The CDR3 extends over 15 amino acids. Per germline, CDR1 SGDLS and CDR2 YYNGEE. Trimming cost V 3 bases and J 6 bases; bases outside gene matches: 5. The data were taken from a study of shared clonotypes between healthy human individuals. As for the study in general: The cohort comprised a couple of women and a few men. Their ages spanned 18 to 49 years.

Clones were read by immunoSEQ multiplex PCR, and TCRdb kept only the in-frame ones, dropping some. Of 400,000 to 550,000 clones listed, about 80% are singletons. The chain links TRBV9 to TRBJ2-1, with 11 bases that match TRBD2. The sequenced sample was PBMCs. This receptor was taken from a woman aged 40 to 49 in good health. Some clones in this sample may be carry-over from other donors' samples. The CDR3 sequence: CASSATSGSRNEQFF. CDR3 bases: TGTGCCAGCAGCGCCACTAGCGGGAGTCGCAATGAGCAGTTCTTC.